This note documents a single TCR beta chain sequence. The specificity of this receptor is unknown. The junction and the germline gene differ at one end; a read error may be behind it. Receptor amplification or capture employed 5' RACE. Instrument used: Illumina HiSeq 2500. A second PCR of about 6 to 11 cycles was performed with a sample-barcoded 5' primer and a J-beta primer mix. Each TCR beta cDNA molecule received a unique molecular identifier from a template-switch 5' adaptor carrying 12 random nucleotides. Each sample yielded at least 2.5 million CDR3-containing paired-end reads. All of the RNA was converted into first-strand cDNA using the Mint cDNA synthesis kit, with a TRBC-specific oligonucleotide serving as the primer. Following uracil-DNA glycosylase treatment, all cDNA underwent a first 18-cycle PCR with the universal primers M1SS and BC2_uni_R. Processing in the source paper ran as follows. Each sample was normalized by randomly selecting 1 million high-quality reads, each carrying a distinct molecular identifier. Reads sharing molecular identifiers were discarded rather than binned into consensus sequences. MiTCR, with a Q25 quality threshold and the strictest error-elimination algorithm, was used for CDR3 identification, clonotype clustering and error correction. Lower-bound total TCR beta diversity was estimated with a nonparametric unseen species model using Euler transformation. The public reads were reprocessed in TCRdb via fastp at Q25 and MiXCR, keeping in-frame beta chains. Rows with a matching CDR3 protein are joined into one entry that keeps the most common DNA and genes. TCRdb's processing, not the authors' own work, is the source of the V and J calls. Counted in this sample were roughly 2 million distinct CDR3 sequences; just under 50% of them appeared once. The top ten hold over 2% of the sample.

The roughly 37 donors, aged 6 to 90 years, were systemically healthy Caucasian individuals from Russia. Approximately 9.7 milliliters of peripheral blood were drawn from each donor into EDTA-treated Vacutainer tubes. Ficoll-Paque density-gradient centrifugation was used to isolate PBMCs, with at least 7 million per sample. Total RNA, at least 5 micrograms per sample, was extracted from PBMCs with Trizol reagent. The percentages of naive CD45RAhigh/CD27high T cells were determined by flow cytometry on a PBMC aliquot from every donor. The germline V gene gives CDR1 as SGHTS and CDR2 as YDEGEE. The CDR3 sequence holds 17 residues, the cysteine and phenylalanine included. The entry retains the CDR3 DNA only, 51 bases that are in frame from base 1. This specimen comes from a study of blood T cells in healthy people across ages (dated by TCRdb to the mid-2010s). With regard to the full study: In model experiments, roughly one uniquely barcoded TCR beta cDNA molecule per two T cells was captured by template switching. To track age-related changes in TCR beta repertoire diversity, the study relied on deep sequencing normalized with unique cDNA molecular identifiers. To avoid experimental bias, donors of different ages were spread randomly across the sequencing lanes. Four age groups were formed from the donors: young (average roughly 16 years), middle-aged (approximately 42), aged (roughly 59) and long-lived (roughly 88). For two donors (one aged 18 to 29 and one aged 80 or older), the study analyzed two additional independent replicas of 1 million unique cDNA reads from the same blood draw. Results the study describes overall, beyond this receptor: Observed TCR beta diversity correlated strongly with the percentage of naive T cells measured by flow cytometry. Observed TCR beta diversity per million T cells fell roughly linearly with age, and a significant reduction was already apparent by age around 40. Because profiling used bulk unsorted PBMCs, naive and antigen-experienced compartments could not be compared conclusively. Total diversity estimates from one million sequenced T cells were considered lower bounds and underestimates. Because the CMV infection status of the donors was unknown, age-related changes in expanded clonotypes may potentially have been confounded. The long-lived group showed more naive CD4+ T cells, fewer expanded clones and increased TCR diversity than the aged group, suggesting age selection.

Sequencing used blood. The sequence derives from a woman aged 40-49 years in good health. The chain is assembled from TRBV5-8 and TRBJ1-2; too little of a D gene remains to name it. The CDR3 protein is CTSSLNRNDIRGYGYTF. The DNA sequence is as follows: TGTACCAGCAGCTTGAATCGGAATGACATTCGAGGGTATGGCTACACCTTC.